Each of the 7 T cell receptor beta chains below was sequenced from the same sample in a study of radiation and T cells in renal cell carcinoma. Assay: immunoSEQ multiplex PCR; the TCRdb copy retains only in-frame clones and omits some. The sample has 100,000 to 150,000 clones; approximately 85% are singletons. The time point: blood 2 weeks post-SBRT. Sample treatment: 15 Gy SBRT to primary tumor, nephrectomy 4 weeks later. The sample here was blood, taken from a patient whose treatment included radiotherapy and nephrectomy. Receptors were obtained from a man over 45 with renal cell carcinoma.

The chain couples TRBV5-4 to TRBJ1-3; the D is unclear. Germline CDR1 is SGHNT and CDR2 is YYREEE (reference sequence). The V and J ends lost 0 bases and 1 base respectively, with 5 bases between them. This CDR3 has 14 amino acids. Written as DNA, the CDR3 is TGTGCCAGCAGCTTGGGTCAGTCTGGAAACACCATATATTTT. Protein product: CASSLGQSGNTIYF.

The chain uses TRBV2 and TRBJ2-7; 7 bases are shared with TRBD2. Trimming at V came to 3 bases and at J to 3 bases, leaving 5 bases not matched to a gene. This CDR3 spans 14 amino acids. Germline lookup yields CDR1 SNHLY and CDR2 FYNNEI. The CDR3 spells CASSDGGLIYEQYF. As DNA, the CDR3 is TGTGCCAGCAGTGATGGGGGACTAATCTACGAGCAGTACTTC.

The V gene is TRBV6-1, the J gene TRBJ2-1, with D tentatively TRBD2 (5 bases). The CDR3 spans 14 residues. V was pared by 8 bases and J by 5 bases, with 16 bases between. The germline V gene encodes CDR1 MNHNS and CDR2 SASEGT. DNA for the CDR3: TGTGCCAGCCTCGGGGTGGGTTGGGACAATGAGCAGTTCTTC. Amino acids: CASLGVGWDNEQFF.

This clone turned up a few times. The rearrangement uses TRBV7-9 and TRBJ1-2; D is perhaps TRBD1 (5 bases). The length of the CDR3 is 16 residues. V lost 5 bases, J lost 4 bases, and 20 bases lay in between. Per the germline V gene, CDR1 is SEHNR and CDR2 is FQNEAQ (reference sequence). DNA of the CDR3: TGTGCCAGCAGCCCAGATTGGGAGGAGAGGGGCTATGGCTACACCTTC. Translating it yields CASSPDWEERGYGYTF.

The chain recombines TRBV19 with TRBJ1-2, with 7 nucleotides matching TRBD1. V lost 3 bases and J lost 3; bases outside the gene matches: 1. The length of the CDR3 is 13 residues. The germline CDR1 and CDR2 sequences are LNHDA and SQIVND (reference sequence). CDR3 amino acids: CASSIGTDYGYTF. CDR3 sequence (DNA): TGTGCCAGTAGTATTGGGACAGACTATGGCTACACCTTC.

The rearrangement joins TRBV10-3 to TRBJ1-1; maybe TRBD1 (6 bases). CDR1 and CDR2 from the germline V gene are ENHRY and SYGVKD. Between the trimmed V and J ends, which lost 2 bases and 1 base, there was a span of 8 bases. The CDR3 is made up of 14 amino acids. The CDR3 nucleotides are TGTGCCATCAGTGAGCCGGGACAGAACACTGAAGCTTTCTTT. It specifies CAISEPGQNTEAFF.

The sample holds a few counts of this clone. This chain links TRBV27 with TRBJ2-2; tentatively, D is TRBD1 or TRBD2 (5 bases each). Germline values: CDR1 MNHEY, CDR2 SMNVEV (reference sequence). The CDR3 contains 16 residues. V lost 8 bases and J 4 bases, leaving 20 bases between the germline ends. CDR3 amino acids: CASGHRGALGTGELFF. DNA for the CDR3: TGTGCCAGCGGCCACAGAGGGGCCTTGGGCACCGGGGAGCTGTTTTTT.